The next 9 T cell receptor beta chains were all read from a single sample in a study of tumor-infiltrating lymphocytes in primary liver carcinoma. Germline DNA was also extracted, with blood RNA taken from unsorted whole blood. TCR beta cDNA came from roughly 0.45 ug total RNA, primed with a constant-region primer. For TCR beta, libraries were produced by three nested multiplex PCR rounds using slightly modified ARM-PCR. Use of TRBV1-TRBV30 forward primers with a C-beta reverse primer characterized the first two PCR rounds, which lasted roughly 9 cycles each. TCRdb processed the multiplex PCR reads anew with MiXCR; each CDR3 protein has one entry. Among fewer than 350,000 distinct CDR3 sequences listed, around three fifths were seen once. Sequencing was carried out using peripheral blood. Receptors originate from a man aged 40-49 years with primary liver carcinoma and hepatitis B virus infection.

As for this clonotype: A much larger clone lies a single base off, so this may be a read error. The chain combines TRBV6-2 or TRBV6-3 with TRBJ1-5; no firm D call. The CDR3 consists of 15 residues. The germline V gene encodes CDR1 MNHEY and CDR2 SVGEGT. The chain's CDR3 is CANSYVAYSNQPQHF. The DNA of the CDR3 is TGTGCCAACAGTTACGTAGCGTATAGCAATCAGCCCCAGCATTTT.

The chain is built from TRBV10-3 and TRBJ2-1; 8 bases match TRBD1. V shed 6 bases and J 6 bases; nucleotides not matched to a gene: 7. The germline gives CDR1 ENHRY, CDR2 SYGVKD. CDR3 length equals 14 residues. The CDR3 nucleotides are TGTGCCATCAGGGGACAGGAGATGTTCAATGAGCAGTTCTTC. This encodes CAIRGQEMFNEQFF.

There are a few counts of this clonotype. The chain recombines TRBV28 with TRBJ2-4; unclear D gene. V gave up 4 bases and J gave up 8 bases, with 15 bases separating them. The V gene's germline CDR1 is MDHEN and CDR2 SYDVKM. The CDR3 has 14 residues. The CDR3 loop reads CASSSPIGLHIQYF. CDR3 DNA: TGTGCCAGCAGTTCCCCAATCGGTCTCCACATTCAGTACTTC.

About this clonotype itself: A read error may be the cause here, since a much bigger clone is one base away. The CDR3 spells CASSHPGPPHTDTQYF. In DNA, the CDR3 is TGCGCCAGCAGCCACCCGGGGCCCCCCCACACAGATACGCAGTATTTT. The chain recombines TRBV4-3 with TRBJ2-3; D may be TRBD1 or TRBD2 (5 bases each). The CDR3 is 16 residues long. Germline lookup yields CDR1 LGHNA and CDR2 YSLEER. Trimming shortened V by 3 bases and J by 2 bases, and 15 bases separated the two germline ends.

The chain carries TRBV5-1 and TRBJ2-3; maybe TRBD2 (5 bases). Between the trimmed V and J ends, which lost 0 bases and 4 bases, there was a span of 12 bases. The CDR3 is 15 residues long. Germline V lookup: CDR1 SGHRS, CDR2 YFSETQ. The chain's CDR3 is CASSLALATSDTQYF. The CDR3 coding sequence is TGCGCCAGCAGCTTGGCCCTAGCAACTTCAGATACGCAGTATTTT.

This clonotype was detected only a few times. As the CDR3 is not closed by the conserved phenylalanine or tryptophan, this likely results from a read error. CDR3 residues: CSVEEGNTGELFL. The CDR3 coding sequence is TGCAGCGTTGAAGAAGGGAACACCGGGGAGCTGTTTCTT. This rearrangement joins TRBV29-1 to TRBJ2-2; D uncertain. This CDR3 region has 13 residues. CDR1 is SQVTM, CDR2 ANQGSEA, per germline. V shed 0 bases and J shed 1 base, with 3 bases lying between them.

This clonotype has a handful of counts. The chain has TRBV30 and TRBJ2-2; D gene ambiguous. Per germline, CDR1 GTSNPN and CDR2 SVGIG (reference sequence). Deletions cut 6 bases from V and 7 bases from J, with 12 bases between. The CDR3 length is 12 residues. CDR3: CACRKLNGELFF. In DNA, the CDR3 is TGTGCCTGTCGGAAACTGAACGGGGAGCTGTTTTTT.

The gene calls are TRBV28 and TRBJ1-4; TRBD1 matches at 10 bases. The V and J ends lost 7 bases and 10 bases, in that order; junction bases with no gene match: 15. This CDR3 comprises 16 residues. CDR1 is MDHEN and CDR2 is SYDVKM in the germline V gene. As DNA, the CDR3 is TGTGCCAGCATGTCTCCCCGGGACAGGGGTCGCGGAAAACTGTTTTTT. As protein: CASMSPRDRGRGKLFF.

This clonotype was picked up one time. The chain joins TRBV5-1 to TRBJ2-1; 9 bases are a match to TRBD2. The CDR3 consists of 16 residues. Trimming took 6 bases from V and 4 from J; bases not matched to a gene: 11. Germline CDR1 reads SGHRS; CDR2 reads YFSETQ. DNA for the CDR3: TGCGCCAGCACCCGCGTAGCGGGAGTGGGTTACAATGAGCAGTTCTTC. Protein: CASTRVAGVGYNEQFF.